A selection of T cell receptor beta chains follows, all from one sample in a study of naive CD8 T cells in extremely preterm neonates. The table came from immunoSEQ multiplex PCR; TCRdb's copy has only in-frame clones and leaves some out. The table lists thousands of clones, 95% to 97% of them singletons, with 7.5% to 10% in the top ten. Sequences were obtained from naive CD8+ T cells from blood. The receptors originated from a human donor in good health. Each CDR3 is given with its conserved first and last residue. The D gene is left open where the match is weak. Only some rows state a clone size, as once, few, many or a class for expanded clones.

CAWSVDSVASTDTQYF	TGTGCCTGGAGTGTAGACTCCGTAGCATCCACAGATACGCAGTATTTT	NA	NA	TRBV30	TRBJ2-3
CASSIGGLSAFF	TGTGCCAGTAGTATAGGGGGGCTGAGTGCTTTCTTT	NA	NA	TRBV19	TRBJ1-1
CASSIPADRGRFNEQFF	TGTGCCAGCAGCATTCCCGCGGACAGGGGGCGGTTCAATGAGCAGTTCTTC	once	TRBD1	TRBV5-4	TRBJ2-1
CASSLGGGRAEAFF	TGTGCCAGCAGCCTGGGCGGGGGCCGCGCTGAAGCTTTCTTT	NA	NA	TRBV7-9	TRBJ1-1
CASSSQGAQDEQFF	TGTGCCAGCAGTTCACAGGGGGCGCAGGATGAGCAGTTCTTC	NA	TRBD1	TRBV27	TRBJ2-1
CASSSRLAGGPRDNEQFF	TGTGCCAGCAGCTCCAGACTAGCGGGGGGGCCGCGTGACAATGAGCAGTTCTTC	NA	TRBD2	TRBV7-9	TRBJ2-1
CASSQKGQRVGDNEKLFF	TGCGCCAGCAGCCAAAAAGGACAGCGAGTCGGTGATAATGAAAAACTGTTTTTT	NA	NA	TRBV5-1	TRBJ1-4
CASSLDRTYEQYF	TGTGCCAGCAGCTTAGACAGGACCTACGAGCAGTACTTC	once	NA	TRBV7-6	TRBJ2-7
CASSEDREVNEQFF	TGTGCCAGCAGCGAGGACAGGGAAGTCAATGAGCAGTTCTTC	NA	TRBD1	TRBV27	TRBJ2-1
CASRLPGQPQHF	TGTGCCAGCAGACTCCCGGGTCAGCCCCAGCATTTT	NA	NA	TRBV2	TRBJ1-5
CASSPGLARESQYF	TGTGCCAGCAGCCCGGGACTAGCAAGAGAGTCCCAGTACTTC	NA	TRBD2	TRBV28	TRBJ2-5
CASRGYRAYEQYF	TGTGCCAGCAGAGGGTACAGGGCCTACGAGCAGTACTTC	NA	NA	TRBV28	TRBJ2-7
CASSSRLAGEGYEQYF	TGTGCCAGCAGCTCCCGCCTAGCGGGAGAAGGTTACGAGCAGTACTTC	NA	TRBD2	TRBV7-6	TRBJ2-7
CASSFAGAQETQYF	TGTGCCAGCAGTTTCGCGGGGGCGCAGGAGACCCAGTACTTC	NA	NA	TRBV28	TRBJ2-5
CASSMTRQGFLQETQYF	TGTGCCAGTAGTATGACAAGGCAGGGTTTCTTACAAGAGACCCAGTACTTC	once	NA	TRBV19	TRBJ2-5
CASSPGLATYSNQPQHF	TGTGCCAGCAGCCCGGGTCTGGCCACTTATAGCAATCAGCCCCAGCATTTT	NA	NA	TRBV7-6	TRBJ1-5
CASTPEVNGYTF	TGTGCCAGCACCCCAGAAGTGAATGGCTACACCTTC	NA	NA	TRBV7-9	TRBJ1-2
CASSWLAGDYNEQFF	TGTGCCAGCAGCTGGCTAGCGGGGGACTACAATGAGCAGTTCTTC	NA	TRBD2	TRBV5-4	TRBJ2-1
CASSLTRGSGEKLFF	TGTGCCAGCAGCCTAACAAGGGGCTCGGGTGAAAAACTGTTTTTT	NA	NA	TRBV5-4	TRBJ1-4
CASGESTEAYEQYF	TGTGCCAGCGGAGAGTCGACAGAAGCCTACGAGCAGTACTTC	NA	NA	TRBV7-6	TRBJ2-7